Described below is a single TCR beta chain sequence and its context. Its antigen is not identified. The table came from immunoSEQ multiplex PCR; TCRdb's copy has only in-frame clones and leaves some out. The sample consists of millions of clones, 80% to 95% of them appearing once. The data stem from a study of shared clonotypes between healthy human individuals. Looking at the study overall: Those who served as donors were a couple of women and three men between the ages of 18 and 49. Study-level findings and limits: What naive subsets generally showed was a larger estimated richness than memory subsets showed.

CDR3 length: 15 amino acids. Trimming removed 0 bases from V and 4 bases from J; junction bases left unmatched: 1. The germline V gene has CDR1 SGHTA and CDR2 FQGTGA. The receptor was derived from a man between 18 and 29 years old in good health. Some clones in this sample may be carry-over from other donors' samples. The sequenced sample was naive CD4+ T cells from PBMCs. Subset defined: CD45RA+ positively selected. V gene TRBV7-3 combines with J gene TRBJ2-5; 11 bases line up with TRBD2. The CDR3, as DNA: TGTGCCAGCAGCTTAACGGGGACTAGCGGAGAGACCCAGTACTTC. Translating gives CASSLTGTSGETQYF. The full variable domain, rest sourced from reference TRBV7-3 and TRBJ2-5, is GAGVSQTPSNKVTEKGKYVELRCDPISGHTALYWYRQSLGQGPEFLIYFQGTGAADDSGLPNDRFFAVRPEGSVSTLKIQRTERGDSAVYLCASSLTGTSGETQYFGPGTRLLVL.